Shown below are 25 T cell receptor beta chains from a single sample sequenced in a study of cytomegalovirus exposure and HLA in healthy donors. Using immunoSEQ multiplex PCR, the repertoire was profiled, and TCRdb retains in-frame clones only, with some absent. This table holds over 200,000 clones, around four fifths found once. The specimen sequenced was PBMCs. All receptors derive from a woman between 18 and 29 years old in good health and CMV-seronegative.

This clone was seen only a few times. The rearrangement joins TRBV19 to TRBJ2-7; 10 nucleotides align to TRBD1. The germline V gene encodes CDR1 LNHDA and CDR2 SQIVND (reference sequence). CDR3 length: 14 residues. The trim removed 5 bases at V and 5 bases at J, leaving 6 bases unmatched. Here the CDR3 DNA reads TGTGCCAGTAGTCCCGGGACAGGGGTTGACGAGCAGTACTTC. Amino acids: CASSPGTGVDEQYF.

J is TRBJ2-2 and V is TRBV19, with D perhaps being TRBD1 or TRBD2 (5 bases each). V dropped 10 bases and J dropped 7 bases, with 13 bases sitting between them. The CDR3 spans 12 residues. In germline, CDR1 is LNHDA, CDR2 SQIVND (reference sequence). DNA of the CDR3: TGTGCCACCTTAATGGGGGTCGGGGAGCTGTTTTTT. It translates to CATLMGVGELFF.

The V and J genes are TRBV15 and TRBJ2-7, with no clear D. CDR1 is LNHNV, CDR2 YYDKDF, per germline (reference sequence). Trimming removed 1 base from V and 0 bases from J, with 10 bases in between. This CDR3 region has 15 residues. This CDR3 is CATSRASPSSYEQYF. For the CDR3, the DNA is TGTGCCACCAGCAGAGCCTCTCCGAGCTCCTACGAGCAGTACTTC.

The chain carries TRBV30 and TRBJ1-1; D unclear. Trimming stripped 0 bases from V and 4 bases from J, with 12 bases between. There are 14 residues in the CDR3. CDR1 is GTSNPN, CDR2 SVGIG, per germline (reference sequence). The CDR3 nucleotides read TGTGCCTGGAGTGTAGCCGCACCCGGCACTGAAGCTTTCTTT. Protein product: CAWSVAAPGTEAFF.

The J gene is TRBJ1-6, the V gene TRBV5-4, with 9 bases fitting TRBD1. Germline V gene sequence: CDR1 SGHNT, CDR2 YYREEE (reference sequence). The CDR3 loop spans 16 amino acids. J was trimmed by 6 bases and V by 4 bases; bases with no gene match: 8. The CDR3 DNA sequence: TGTGCCAGCAGCCCTGACAGGGGGGATGTTAATTCACCCCTCCACTTT. Translation: CASSPDRGDVNSPLHF.

The V and J genes are TRBV28 and TRBJ2-6, with no clear D. The germline V gene encodes CDR1 MDHEN and CDR2 SYDVKM. The CDR3 has 16 amino acids. V gave up 6 bases and J gave up 0 bases, with 12 bases separating them. The CDR3 sequence: CASRRGRTSGANVLTF. The CDR3 DNA reads TGTGCCAGCAGAAGAGGCAGGACCTCTGGGGCCAACGTCCTGACTTTC.

This sequence joins TRBV27 and TRBJ2-7; TRBD2 agrees at 7 bases. The germline gives CDR1 MNHEY, CDR2 SMNVEV (reference sequence). Trimming removed 5 bases from V and 0 bases from J; junction bases left unmatched: 7. The CDR3 spans 15 residues. The CDR3 sequence: CASSPSGARSYEQYF. The CDR3 coding sequence is TGTGCCAGCAGTCCGAGCGGGGCGCGCTCCTACGAGCAGTACTTC.

This clone was counted only a few times. The chain uses TRBV30 and TRBJ2-1; no firm D call. The germline gives CDR1 GTSNPN, CDR2 SVGIG (reference sequence). The CDR3 is made up of 16 amino acids. V dropped 3 bases and J dropped 4 bases, with 19 bases sitting between them. Here the CDR3 DNA reads TGTGCCTGGAGGGACCCTGAGACCCGAACATACAATGAGCAGTTCTTC. It codes for CAWRDPETRTYNEQFF.

V gene TRBV6-5 combines with J gene TRBJ2-7; D not certain. The CDR3 is 13 residues long. Germline V gene sequence: CDR1 MNHEY, CDR2 SVGAGI. Trimming took 0 bases from V and 5 from J, leaving 8 bases between them. The CDR3 loop reads CASSYSRSNEQYF. The CDR3 nucleotides are TGTGCCAGCAGTTACTCGCGGTCCAACGAGCAGTACTTC.

This chain links TRBV10-1 with TRBJ1-4; tentatively, D is TRBD1 (5 bases). The germline CDR1 and CDR2 sequences are WNHNN and SYGVQD (reference sequence). There are 11 residues in the CDR3. V gave up 11 bases and J gave up 4 bases, with 8 bases separating them. The CDR3 region has the DNA TGCGCCGAGGGGTTTAATGAAAAACTGTTTTTT. Its protein is CAEGFNEKLFF.

This clone was recorded only once. V usage is TRBV19 and J usage is TRBJ2-2; D is unclear. Germline CDR1 and CDR2: LNHDA and SQIVND (reference sequence). The CDR3 is 14 amino acids. V was cut by 7 bases and J by 1 base, with 10 bases left in between. The CDR3 loop is CASIGRVNTGELFF. The CDR3 DNA reads as TGTGCCAGTATCGGACGAGTGAACACCGGGGAGCTGTTTTTT.

This clone has only a few counts. The chain carries TRBV6-1 and TRBJ2-7; D gene unclear. CDR1 is MNHNS and CDR2 is SASEGT in the germline V gene. V was trimmed by 4 bases and J by 2 bases, leaving 12 bases between them. CDR3 size: 14 residues. The CDR3 spells CASSANGPPYEQYF. The CDR3, as DNA: TGTGCCAGCAGTGCAAATGGACCCCCCTACGAGCAGTACTTC.

The rearrangement links TRBV5-1 to TRBJ2-1, with 8 bases that match TRBD1. In germline, CDR1 is SGHRS, CDR2 YFSETQ. The CDR3 length is 16 residues. V lost 2 bases and J lost 1; bases outside the gene matches: 5. The CDR3 DNA is TGCGCCAGCAGCTTCTCTACAGGGGGTTCCTACAATGAGCAGTTCTTC. Protein: CASSFSTGGSYNEQFF.

The chain joins TRBV7-2 to TRBJ2-1, with a possible D match to TRBD1 (6 bases). Germline V gene data show CDR1 as SGHTA and CDR2 as FQGNSA. The CDR3 is 17 amino acids. Trimming stripped 1 base from V and 2 bases from J, with 15 bases between. For the CDR3, the DNA is TGTGCCAGCAGCTTAGGAATGGGGGCTGCTGCCTACAATGAGCAGTTCTTC. Translated: CASSLGMGAAAYNEQFF.

V gene TRBV10-3 combines with J gene TRBJ1-4, with D unresolved. This CDR3 region has 14 residues. V lost 3 bases to trimming and J lost 1 base, with 6 bases between them. Per the germline V gene, CDR1 is ENHRY and CDR2 is SYGVKD. For the CDR3, the DNA is TGTGCCATCAGTGAAAAGGGAACTAATGAAAAACTGTTTTTT. Translation gives CAISEKGTNEKLFF.

This clone came up once. This chain joins TRBV6-1 and TRBJ1-5, with D unclear. Germline-derived CDR1 and CDR2 are MNHNS and SASEGT. The ends were cut back, 2 bases at V and 2 bases at J, with 10 bases in the middle. The CDR3 spans 15 residues. CDR3 sequence (DNA): TGTGCCAGCAGTGAACAGCCTGGGGGCAATCAGCCCCAGCATTTT. Its translation is CASSEQPGGNQPQHF.

The chain combines TRBV29-1 with TRBJ1-1; TRBD1 aligns across 8 bases. CDR1 and CDR2 (germline): SQVTM, ANQGSEA. Trimming took 7 bases from V and 2 from J; bases not matched to a gene: 15. The CDR3 has 16 amino acids. The CDR3 region has the DNA TGCAGCGCTTACCACCGACAGGGGAATCTAAACACTGAAGCTTTCTTT. Encoded protein: CSAYHRQGNLNTEAFF. Looking up the rest from reference TRBV29-1 and TRBJ1-1 gives the full variable domain: SAVISQKPSRDICQRGTSLTIQCQVDSQVTMMFWYRQQPGQSLTLIATANQGSEATYESGFVIDKFPISRPNLTFSTLTVSNMSPEDSSIYLCSAYHRQGNLNTEAFFGQGTRLTVV.

This clone was counted a few times. The chain uses TRBV27 and TRBJ2-2; D ambiguous. Trimming left V 8 bases short and J 6 bases short, with 13 bases between. The germline gives CDR1 MNHEY, CDR2 SMNVEV (reference sequence). There are 13 residues in the CDR3. CDR3 residues: CASGIPGPGELFF. The CDR3 DNA reads TGTGCCAGCGGAATCCCCGGGCCCGGGGAGCTGTTTTTT.

This clone was recorded only once. The genes are TRBV19 and TRBJ2-1; 12 bases match TRBD1. Germline assignment: CDR1 LNHDA and CDR2 SQIVND (reference sequence). Trimming took 1 base from V and 4 from J; bases not matched to a gene: 5. There are 17 residues in the CDR3. CDR3 sequence: CASSIAGTGGAYNEQFF. The CDR3 bases are TGTGCCAGTAGTATAGCCGGGACAGGGGGCGCATACAATGAGCAGTTCTTC.

The chain links TRBV27 to TRBJ2-1; maybe TRBD1 (5 bases). Germline assignment: CDR1 MNHEY and CDR2 SMNVEV (reference sequence). CDR3 length: 13 amino acids. The V and J ends lost 2 bases and 9 bases respectively, with 11 bases between them. The CDR3 sequence: CASSLRGRGEQFF. CDR3 nucleotides: TGTGCCAGCAGTTTAAGGGGAAGGGGTGAGCAGTTCTTC.

The genes are TRBV9 and TRBJ1-1, with a tentative D call TRBD1 (5 bases). Trimming pared 6 bases from V and 3 bases from J, leaving 15 bases between. Germline values: CDR1 SGDLS, CDR2 YYNGEE. CDR3 length: 14 amino acids. The CDR3 reads CASTPSGTDTEAFF. The CDR3 DNA follows: TGTGCCAGCACCCCCTCCGGGACGGACACTGAAGCTTTCTTT. The entire variable domain, with the rest obtained from reference TRBV9 and TRBJ1-1, is as follows: DSGVTQTPKHLITATGQRVTLRCSPRSGDLSVYWYQQSLDQGLQFLIQYYNGEERAKGNILERFSAQQFPDLHSELNLSSLELGDSALYFCASTPSGTDTEAFFGQGTRLTVV.

This clone has only one observation. This rearrangement joins TRBV18 to TRBJ1-1, with D hard to call. In germline, CDR1 is KGHSH, CDR2 LQKENI. This CDR3 is 20 amino acids long. V dropped 2 bases and J dropped 0 bases, with 25 bases sitting between them. CDR3 residues: CASSPINQRQAGLMNTEAFF. The CDR3 region has the DNA TGTGCCAGCTCACCAATTAATCAACGGCAGGCCGGCTTGATGAACACTGAAGCTTTCTTT.

The rearrangement uses TRBV10-1 and TRBJ1-6; no clear D gene. The V end was cut by 1 base, the J end by 4 bases, with 5 bases between. CDR1 and CDR2 (germline): WNHNN, SYGVQD (reference sequence). CDR3 length: 14 amino acids. The CDR3: CASSELQYNSPLHF. The CDR3 region has the DNA TGCGCCAGCAGTGAGTTGCAATATAATTCACCCCTCCACTTT.

The chain's CDR3 is CASTPRGQMGYGYTF. CDR3 nucleotide sequence: TGTGCCAGTACCCCAAGGGGGCAAATGGGCTATGGCTACACCTTC. The chain carries TRBV19 and TRBJ1-2; 7 bases map to TRBD1. V lost 7 bases to trimming and J lost 4 bases; unmatched junction nucleotides: 12. Germline V CDR1 and CDR2: LNHDA, SQIVND (reference sequence). The CDR3 covers 15 residues.

The V gene is TRBV5-1, the J gene TRBJ2-3, with D possibly matching TRBD1 (5 bases). The germline V gene has CDR1 SGHRS and CDR2 YFSETQ. The CDR3 totals 15 residues. V was cut by 4 bases and J by 6 bases, with 18 bases left in between. CDR3 DNA sequence: TGCGCCAGCAGCACCGGACATAACCAAGGGGATACGCAGTATTTT. Its translation is CASSTGHNQGDTQYF. The full variable domain, with the rest looked up from reference TRBV5-1 and TRBJ2-3, is KAGVTQTPRYLIKTRGQQVTLSCSPISGHRSVSWYQQTPGQGLQFLFEYFSETQRNKGNFPGRFSGRQFSNSRSEMNVSTLELGDSALYLCASSTGHNQGDTQYFGPGTRLTVL.